What follows describes a single TCR beta chain. The antigen it recognizes is unknown. No base qualities exist here, and no much larger clone lies one base off it. CDR1 and CDR2, per the germline V gene, are KGHSH and LQKENI. For this chain, trimming is 0 bases at the V end and 0 bases at the J end, and the number of junction bases without a gene match is 11. The CDR3 measures 20 amino acids from cysteine to phenylalanine. Left in the record is the CDR3 DNA by itself, 60 bases read in frame from the first base. Receptor libraries were prepared by the immunoSEQ multiplex PCR assay. For the multiplex PCR, a mixture combining 60 forward primers for TCR Vbeta segments and 13 reverse primers for TCR Jbeta segments was used. The CDR3 region of rearranged TCR beta genes was amplified from genomic DNA by a multiplex PCR assay. On the Illumina HiSeq System, the amplified TCR beta libraries were sequenced as 87-base-pair reads. Regarding the original processing steps: A later analysis counted approximately 74 million unique TCR beta chains across the 700 or so repertoires, and 10 million to 12 million of these chains were shared by at least two donors. To remove PCR and sequencing errors, raw reads were error-corrected and collapsed into unique sequences using a nearest-neighbor algorithm that merged closely related sequences. V, D and J gene segments were assigned by aligning CDR3 sequences to IMGT reference sequences. For a sequence to be retained, a match of at least six nucleotides was required to both a V gene segment and a J gene segment. Rearrangements were called productive when the CDR3 lacked stop codons and stayed in frame with V and J; all others were non-productive. Following IMGT convention, CDR3 was defined as the stretch from the second conserved V-encoded cysteine to the conserved J-encoded phenylalanine. The earlier analysis of more than 450 of the donors excluded sequences that lacked an unambiguous match to a single V gene segment. In an earlier analysis of about 590 of the donors, a V segment was called functional when productive rearrangements were above 56.7%, and segregating when the standard deviation between donors exceeded 5%. A statistical classification framework was developed to diagnose cytomegalovirus status using the catalog of TCR beta chain sequences. In a later analysis, V and J genes were assigned by comparing TCR nucleotide sequences against IMGT/GENE-DB human TR gene sequences. In a later analysis, CDR3 sequences and most-parsimonious VDJ recombination scenarios were assigned using the TCRdist pipeline. In a later analysis, each TCR beta chain was defined by its CDR3 amino acid sequence together with its V-gene family, and reads lacking a unique V-gene family were excluded. In a later analysis, a few hundred highly shared, low-generation-probability nucleotide sequences were removed to address suspected cross-contamination and a sequencing artifact. In a later analysis, a clonal expansion index for each public chain was calculated from normalized within-repertoire ranks of inferred template counts. In a later analysis, generation probabilities were computed with a VDJ recombination model fitted to out-of-frame rearrangements, and the resulting probabilities were checked against IGoR. A later analysis scored TCR-TCR, TCR-HLA and TCR-CMV co-occurrence with hypergeometric tests, applying a repertoire-size bias correction to TCR pairs. In a later analysis, false discovery rates were estimated by permuting HLA or CMV assignments 20 times. A later analysis grouped co-occurring TCRs with DBSCAN, adding TCRdist sequence similarity when clustering within HLA-allele-positive subsets. Co-occurrence clustering excluded repertoires with fewer than 30,000 or more than 120,000 public chains, plus five with anomalous nucleotide sharing. TCRdb obtained this table from immuneACCESS and retained in-frame rearrangements with V and J assigned. These tables miss some clones; where compared with another copy, unresolved V genes account for less than half of the shortfall, and the remainder is unexplained. V and J calls plus clone size are reproduced from that table; the DNA served to infer D and trimming. This sample gives approximately 82,000 clones in total; approximately 65% of them show up just once. 5.5% of the sample lies in the top ten.

These data are taken from a study of cytomegalovirus exposure and HLA in healthy donors (dated by TCRdb to between 2016 and 2019). Broadly, across the study: According to an earlier analysis of a few hundred of the donors, about 179 million T cells yielded 120 million or so unique TCR beta sequences and 276 Gb of sequence data. An early release that covered several hundred HLA-typed donors contained approximately 320 gigabases of sequencing data and tens of millions of unique TCR sequences. Of the approximately 370 genotyped donors, 75% to 85% were placed in the genetic ancestry cluster associated with self-reported Caucasian donors. The aim of the study was to test whether cataloging public T cell receptors could identify signatures of past pathogen exposure. The T cell repertoires of several hundred subjects were profiled by immunosequencing and related to cytomegalovirus serostatus. Besides the first cohort of 550 to 750 subjects, a separate validation cohort made up of over 95 different subjects was used. High-throughput TCR immunosequencing, statistical association of individual TCRs with disease status, and machine learning were combined to predict cytomegalovirus infection status. A later analysis re-examined previously published TCR beta repertoires from around 670 donors and added high-resolution HLA genotyping to investigate patterns of TCR occurrence. The later analysis used no new phenotypic data to find candidate immune exposures, relying instead on TCR beta sequences and their occurrence across donors. An earlier analysis of several hundred of the donors used high-throughput TCR beta sequencing to judge whether each TCR beta V gene segment behaved as functional or pseudogenic. Donor age, sex, ethnicity and CMV serostatus were collected together with the repertoire data. In a later genetic analysis, genome-wide SNP genotypes for about 55% of the roughly 670 donors were used, and that subset was treated as a discovery cohort. Every repertoire in the discovery cohort had been generated on one and the same sequencing platform. Class I and class II HLA loci were covered by the typing at four-digit resolution. Typing coverage varied by locus: roughly 620-640 donors for A, B, C, DRB1 and DQB1; approximately 520 for DQA1; nearly 610 for DPA1; 450 to 480 for DPB1. A few DR-DQ haplotypes were treated as single units for association and clustering because of strong linkage in the cohort. Among some 410 genotyped donors of the cohort, an average of 235,054 unique TCR beta nucleotide sequences were sequenced per donor, around a sixth of them non-productive.

The cohort comprised hundreds of healthy bone marrow donors. All cohort members were sampled while nominally healthy, although unrecorded immune exposures were likely present. The donor was CMV seropositive and belonged to the group of 270 or so seropositive cohort members. Each donor provided a peripheral blood sample, and peripheral blood mononuclear cells were used for TCR beta sequencing. The Qiagen DNeasy Blood Extraction Kit was used to extract genomic DNA from the blood cell samples. The study at large found these results: A further reported finding was that TCR beta sequences accurately predicted the HLA-A and HLA-B alleles for most subjects in the first cohort. A later analysis associated 16,951 TCR beta sequences with specific HLA alleles at a false discovery rate of 0.05. Strong co-occurrence of HLA alleles, especially DR and DQ, made assigning TCR associations to individual alleles difficult. In an earlier analysis of approximately 590 of the donors, most TCR beta V segments appeared in productive rearrangements about 87% or about 30% of the time, broadly matching IMGT annotations. Correlated functional status among segregating V segments might be attributable to linkage disequilibrium, but an unknown experimental factor could not be ruled out. In this cohort, only TCR beta chains were sequenced, and detectable features were limited by the absence of alpha or paired-chain data. Because counts were too low, roughly 17 rarely observed V segments, including chromosome 9 orphons, were left out of the earlier analysis of a few hundred of the donors. In a later analysis, HLA-associated TCR beta chains showed more clonal expansion and lower generation probabilities than non-associated chains that were equally common. Some IMGT-functional V segments, including TRBV6-2 and TRBV6-3, could not be distinguished by the 87-base-pair reads and were therefore excluded. A later genetic analysis associated a missense DCLRE1C variant with V-gene and J-gene trimming of TCR beta chains, and an independent cohort replicated the association. A total of 150 or so TCR beta chains were listed by the study as associated with cytomegalovirus. A few of the identified cytomegalovirus-associated TCR beta chains were confirmed in vitro to be specific for cytomegalovirus antigens. In a later analysis, TCR association rates were found to vary across HLA loci, with the most associated TCRs seen for DRB1 alleles and the fewest for HLA-C alleles. The classifier was reported to diagnose cytomegalovirus status with high specificity and sensitivity in both the original cohort and the validation cohort. A cluster of highly shared sequence variants was judged likely to represent a technical artifact of the sequencing pipeline. A later analysis reported that several top co-occurrence clusters appeared linked to parvovirus B19, influenza, CMV and Epstein-Barr virus. For the cohort, immune exposure information was limited to CMV serostatus. Because HLA typing was unavailable for some donors at each locus, only the typed subset was used in association tests. Compared with the approximately 720-donor mean, donors in an Asian-associated ancestry cluster had fewer N-insertions in productive TCRs, according to a later genetic analysis. Across donors, most TCR sequences were observed very rarely, whereas some public TCRs were present in many individuals. The authors suggested that the approach could potentially be generalized to other disease states and immunological phenotypes. The presence/absence analyses assumed that sequencing depth was roughly uniform across donors, and that assumption may not be true. In a later analysis, most CMV-associated TCR beta chains were found to appear HLA-restricted, with HLA associations seemingly driven largely by CMV exposure.

The sample comprised PBMCs. The TCR comes from a woman in her 30s in good health and CMV-seropositive. Recombination connected TRBV18 to TRBJ2-2, and 9 junction bases match TRBD2. Here is the DNA: TGTGCCAGCTCACCACCGGGTCTAGCGGGGAAAACCTCGAACACCGGGGAGCTGTTTTTT. The translation is CASSPPGLAGKTSNTGELFF.